The clone carrying this TCR beta chain was detected only a few times. Its antigen is not known. The record originates from a study of Graves' ophthalmopathy and Graves' hyperthyroidism. Whole-study context: Stable hyperthyroidism referred to disease that showed no ophthalmopathy within 18 months of follow-up. Study outcomes and limitations: Blood shared most expanded thyroid clonotypes above 0.001 frequency. Progression of ophthalmopathy was predicted by the model with about 67% sensitivity and roughly 73% specificity.

Other autoimmune diseases, uncontrolled infections, pregnancy or lactation excluded patients from enrollment. CDR3 length: 12 residues. The V and J ends lost 2 bases and 6 bases respectively, with 8 bases between them. The V gene's germline CDR1 is MDHEN and CDR2 SYDVKM. Amplification from RNA transcripts yielded the TCR beta CDR3 regions. First-round RT-PCR relied on HTBI primers, and a second-round multiplex PCR came next. TCRdb recomputed calls from the multiplex PCR reads with MiXCR, one row per CDR3 protein. Among over a million distinct CDR3 sequences listed, 35% to 40% were seen once. The chain is built from TRBV28 and TRBJ2-7; D gene unclear. Material: peripheral blood or thyroid tissue (not recorded which). This TCR derives from an adult man with Graves' hyperthyroidism. CDR3: CASSLLRGEQYF. As DNA, the CDR3 is TGTGCCAGCAGTTTACTGCGTGGCGAGCAGTACTTC.